Listed below are T cell receptor beta chains from one sample, sequenced in a study of blood T cell repertoires in COVID-19. Measured with immunoSEQ multiplex PCR; TCRdb has only the in-frame clones, and not every one. The repertoire holds around 68,000 clones, with approximately 93% as singletons. Sequencing input: peripheral blood. These receptors came from a man aged 70 or older with active COVID-19. Both conserved end residues are part of each CDR3. D genes are given only for firm matches. Size tells how often a clone was seen (once, few, many) or the class of an expanded clone, and some rows leave it out.

TRBJ2-5	NA	TRBV19	TRBD1	CASSTKQGAETQYF	TGTGCCAGTAGTACAAAACAGGGGGCCGAGACCCAGTACTTC
TRBJ1-4	NA	TRBV5-1	NA	CASSLAGGVEKLFF	TGCGCCAGCAGCTTGGCTGGGGGGGTAGAAAAACTGTTTTTT
TRBJ2-7	NA	TRBV5-1	NA	CASSREGEEQYF	TGCGCCAGCAGCCGAGAAGGAGAAGAGCAGTACTTC
TRBJ2-1	once	TRBV5-4	NA	CASSPGGAYNEQFF	TGTGCCAGCAGCCCCGGGGGAGCCTACAATGAGCAGTTCTTC
TRBJ2-5	once	TRBV5-5	NA	CASSLMAQETQYF	TGTGCCAGCAGCCTGATGGCTCAAGAGACCCAGTACTTC
TRBJ1-1	NA	TRBV10-3	NA	CAIRTDMNTEAFF	TGTGCCATCAGGACAGACATGAACACTGAAGCTTTCTTT
TRBJ2-5	once	TRBV6-2/TRBV6-3	TRBD2	CASSAQRGGSETQYF	TGTGCCAGCAGTGCCCAGCGGGGGGGCTCAGAGACCCAGTACTTC
TRBJ1-2	NA	TRBV3-1/TRBV3-2	NA	CASSQGYRENYGYTF	TGTGCCAGCAGCCAAGGGTACAGGGAGAACTATGGCTACACCTTC
TRBJ2-2	NA	TRBV28	NA	CASSLGQSNTGELFF	TGTGCCAGCAGTTTAGGACAGTCGAACACCGGGGAGCTGTTTTTT
TRBJ2-1	once	TRBV12-1	NA	CASSLSPLDRGHERFF	TGTGCCAGCAGCCTAAGTCCGTTGGACAGGGGTCATGAGCGGTTCTTC
TRBJ2-1	NA	TRBV5-1	TRBD2	CASSLTTSGSYNEQFF	TGCGCCAGCAGCCTTACGACTAGCGGATCCTACAATGAGCAGTTCTTC
TRBJ2-5	NA	TRBV10-3	NA	CAINGRVGETQYF	TGTGCCATCAATGGCAGGGTTGGAGAGACCCAGTACTTC
TRBJ1-1	NA	TRBV28	TRBD1	CASRGGQGTEAFF	TGTGCCAGCAGAGGTGGACAGGGGACTGAAGCTTTCTTT
TRBJ2-7	NA	TRBV6-2/TRBV6-3	NA	CASSQGLFGEDPEQYF	TGTGCCAGCAGTCAGGGACTGTTTGGTGAAGACCCCGAGCAGTACTTC
TRBJ2-7	NA	TRBV7-2	TRBD2	CASSLRVAGDIYSYEQYF	TGTGCCAGCAGCTTGAGGGTAGCGGGGGATATATACTCCTACGAGCAGTACTTC
TRBJ2-2	NA	TRBV19	NA	CASSLNTGELFF	TGTGCCAGTAGTCTGAACACCGGGGAGCTGTTTTTT
TRBJ1-1	NA	TRBV13	TRBD1	CASSPDRANTEAFF	TGTGCCAGCAGCCCCGACAGGGCGAACACTGAAGCTTTCTTT
TRBJ1-4	many	TRBV2	TRBD1	CASSERQGNEKLFF	TGTGCCAGCAGTGAAAGACAGGGGAATGAAAAACTGTTTTTT
TRBJ2-3	NA	TRBV7-9	TRBD1	CASSLGGTGNTDTQYF	TGTGCCAGCAGCTTAGGAGGGACAGGGAACACAGATACGCAGTATTTT
TRBJ2-1	NA	TRBV9	TRBD2	CASSVSPSGLAGGNEQFF	TGTGCCAGCAGCGTATCCCCATCGGGACTAGCGGGGGGCAATGAGCAGTTCTTC
TRBJ2-5	few	TRBV11-3	NA	CASSLAQGTGQETQYF	TGTGCCAGCAGCTTAGCACAGGGTACGGGGCAAGAGACCCAGTACTTC
TRBJ2-2	NA	TRBV4-3	NA	CASSQEAPGELFF	TGCGCCAGCAGCCAAGAGGCCCCCGGGGAGCTGTTTTTT
TRBJ1-6	NA	TRBV6-2/TRBV6-3	TRBD1	CASSSRDRVGSPLHF	TGTGCCAGCAGTTCGCGGGACAGGGTCGGTTCACCCCTCCACTTT
TRBJ2-5	once	TRBV24-1	TRBD2	CATSDTSGGARETQYF	TGTGCCACCAGTGATACAAGCGGGGGGGCCCGAGAGACCCAGTACTTC
TRBJ1-1	NA	TRBV7-9	NA	CASSLVGQAEAFF	TGTGCCAGCAGCTTAGTTGGGCAGGCTGAAGCTTTCTTT
TRBJ2-2	NA	TRBV11-2	NA	CASSRGSTGELFF	TGTGCCAGCAGCCGGGGGTCAACCGGGGAGCTGTTTTTT
TRBJ1-3	NA	TRBV19	NA	CASSIGDRLSGNTIYF	TGTGCCAGTAGTATTGGCGACAGACTCTCTGGAAACACCATATATTTT
TRBJ1-3	once	TRBV19	NA	CASSRQRDNSGNTIYF	TGTGCCAGTAGTCGTCAGAGGGACAACTCTGGAAACACCATATATTTT
TRBJ2-3	NA	TRBV5-1	NA	CASSLSGGAGDTQYF	TGCGCCAGCAGCTTAAGTGGGGGGGCCGGAGATACGCAGTATTTT
TRBJ2-1	NA	TRBV7-8	TRBD2	CASSLVVAGGPPSYNEQFF	TGTGCCAGCAGCTTAGTCGTAGCGGGGGGCCCACCTTCCTACAATGAGCAGTTCTTC
TRBJ2-1	NA	TRBV11-2	NA	CASSPRVWVLNEQFF	TGTGCCAGCAGCCCGAGGGTATGGGTTCTCAATGAGCAGTTCTTC
TRBJ2-7	NA	TRBV7-2	TRBD2	CASSFSRPGLAFYEQYF	TGTGCCAGCAGCTTCTCTAGACCGGGACTAGCGTTCTACGAGCAGTACTTC
TRBJ2-7	NA	TRBV3-1/TRBV3-2	TRBD2	CASSQDQLAGTEQYF	TGTGCCAGCAGCCAAGATCAACTAGCGGGGACCGAGCAGTACTTC
TRBJ2-1	NA	TRBV11-3	TRBD1	CASSKTGGSEQFF	TGTGCCAGCAGCAAGACAGGGGGCTCTGAGCAGTTCTTC
TRBJ2-5	NA	TRBV18	TRBD1	CASSPPGQGRETQYF	TGTGCCAGCTCACCACCGGGACAGGGCCGAGAGACCCAGTACTTC
TRBJ2-3	NA	TRBV7-2	TRBD2	CASSSLAGTSTDTQYF	TGTGCCAGCAGCTCGCTAGCGGGGACTAGCACAGATACGCAGTATTTT
TRBJ2-7	NA	TRBV7-9	NA	CASSTTGFGEQYF	TGTGCCAGCAGCACCACGGGTTTTGGCGAGCAGTACTTC
TRBJ1-4	NA	TRBV27	NA	CASSLSISTNEKLFF	TGTGCCAGCAGTTTATCAATATCAACTAATGAAAAACTGTTTTTT
TRBJ1-6	NA	TRBV11-3	NA	CASSLAQGPWDPLHF	TGTGCCAGCAGCTTAGCGCAGGGCCCCTGGGATCCCCTCCACTTT
TRBJ2-5	once	TRBV5-4	NA	CASSLMGAPEETQYF	TGTGCCAGCAGCTTAATGGGGGCTCCCGAAGAGACCCAGTACTTC
TRBJ1-4	NA	TRBV28	TRBD1	CASRPFRQGPNEKLFF	TGTGCCAGCAGACCCTTCCGACAGGGCCCTAATGAAAAACTGTTTTTT
TRBJ2-5	NA	TRBV4-2	NA	CASSQSGIQSGTQYF	TGTGCCAGCAGCCAGTCCGGGATTCAGAGTGGGACCCAGTACTTC